The entry below gives a single TCR beta chain sequence along with its context. Its target is not known. This specimen comes from a study of CD8+ T cells in alopecia areata. CDR3 size: 14 residues. Per the germline V gene, CDR1 is LGHNA and CDR2 is YNFKEQ. V lost 3 bases to trimming and J lost 7 bases, with 12 bases between them. Points from the study as a whole: Sharing of TCR sequences between patients (possibly for HLA-related reasons) was less clear than in mice.

Reverse transcribed after extraction, RNA yielded cDNA as the sequencing template. This table comes from immunoSEQ multiplex PCR, and its TCRdb copy is limited to in-frame clones, with some not included. The sample yields under 350,000 clones, roughly 64% seen once. Treatment in this sample: oral pan-JAK inhibitor, 5-10 mg twice daily. This clonotype was obtained from a human donor with alopecia areata. This rearrangement joins TRBV4-2 to TRBJ1-4; D possibly corresponds to TRBD1 (6 bases). Sequenced material: CD4+ T cells sorted from blood, taken at week 24, from a patient treated with tofacitinib. The CDR3 nucleotides read TGTGCCAGCAGCCAGGCGGGGGGCGGTGAAAAACTGTTTTTT. This sequence encodes CASSQAGGGEKLFF.